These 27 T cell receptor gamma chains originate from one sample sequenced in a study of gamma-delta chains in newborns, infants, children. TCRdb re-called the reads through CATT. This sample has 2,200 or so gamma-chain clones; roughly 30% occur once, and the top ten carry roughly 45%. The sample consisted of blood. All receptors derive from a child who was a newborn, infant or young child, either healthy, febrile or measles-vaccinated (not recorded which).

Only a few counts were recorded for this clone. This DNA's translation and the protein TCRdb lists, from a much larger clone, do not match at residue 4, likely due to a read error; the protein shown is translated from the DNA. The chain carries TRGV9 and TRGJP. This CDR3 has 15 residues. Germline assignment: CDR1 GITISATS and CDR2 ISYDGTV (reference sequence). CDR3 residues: CALREGELGKKIKVF. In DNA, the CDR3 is TGTGCCTTGCGGGAGGGAGAGTTGGGCAAAAAAATCAAGGTATTT.

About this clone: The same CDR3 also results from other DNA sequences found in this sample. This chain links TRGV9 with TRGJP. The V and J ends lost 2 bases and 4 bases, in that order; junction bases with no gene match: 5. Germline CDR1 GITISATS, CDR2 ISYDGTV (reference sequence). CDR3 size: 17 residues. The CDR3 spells CALWEAKQELGKKIKVF. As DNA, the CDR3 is TGTGCCTTGTGGGAGGCCAAACAAGAGTTGGGCAAAAAAATCAAGGTATTT.

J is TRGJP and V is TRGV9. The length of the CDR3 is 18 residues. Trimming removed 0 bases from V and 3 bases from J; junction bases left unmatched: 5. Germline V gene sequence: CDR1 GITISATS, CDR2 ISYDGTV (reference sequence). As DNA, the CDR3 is TGTGCCTTGTGGGAGGTGCCCGAGCAAGAGTTGGGCAAAAAAATCAAGGTATTT. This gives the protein CALWEVPEQELGKKIKVF.

Here the CDR3 DNA reads TGTGCCTTGTGGGAGGATTATTATAAGAAACTCTTT. Protein: CALWEDYYKKLF. The chain employs TRGV9 and TRGJ1 or TRGJ2. Germline V gene sequence: CDR1 GITISATS, CDR2 ISYDGTV (reference sequence). This CDR3 contains 12 residues. With 2 bases clipped from V and 2 bases from J, the junction kept 0 bases outside the gene matches.

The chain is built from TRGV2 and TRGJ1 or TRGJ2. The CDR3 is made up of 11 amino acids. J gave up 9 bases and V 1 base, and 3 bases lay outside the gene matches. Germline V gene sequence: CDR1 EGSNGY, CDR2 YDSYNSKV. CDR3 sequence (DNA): TGTGCCACCTGGGACGGTTCTAAGAAACTCTTT. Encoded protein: CATWDGSKKLF.

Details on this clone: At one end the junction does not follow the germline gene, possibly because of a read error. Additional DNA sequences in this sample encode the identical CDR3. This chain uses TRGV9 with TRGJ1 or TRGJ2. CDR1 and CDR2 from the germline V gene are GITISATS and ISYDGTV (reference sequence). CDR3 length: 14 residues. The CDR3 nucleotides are TGTGCCTTGTGGGAGGTGCAGGGTTATTATAAGAAACTCTTC. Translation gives CALWEVQGYYKKLF.

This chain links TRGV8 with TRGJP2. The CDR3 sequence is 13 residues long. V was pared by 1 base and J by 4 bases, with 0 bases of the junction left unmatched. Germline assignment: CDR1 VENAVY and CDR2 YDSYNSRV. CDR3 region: CATWDSSDWIKTF. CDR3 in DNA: TGTGCCACCTGGGATAGTAGTGATTGGATCAAGACGTTT.

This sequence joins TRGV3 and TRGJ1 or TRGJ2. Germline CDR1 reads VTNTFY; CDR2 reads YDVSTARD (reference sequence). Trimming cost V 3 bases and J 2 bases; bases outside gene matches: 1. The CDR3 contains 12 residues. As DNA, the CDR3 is TGTGCCACCTGGGACTATTATTATAAGAAACTCTTT. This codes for CATWDYYYKKLF.

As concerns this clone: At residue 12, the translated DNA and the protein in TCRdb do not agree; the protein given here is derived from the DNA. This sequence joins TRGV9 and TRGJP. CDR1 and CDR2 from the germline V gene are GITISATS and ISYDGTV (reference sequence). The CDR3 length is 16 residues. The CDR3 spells CALWDEQELGKEIKVF. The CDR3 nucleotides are TGTGCCTTGTGGGATGAACAAGAGTTGGGCAAAGAAATCAAGGTATTT.

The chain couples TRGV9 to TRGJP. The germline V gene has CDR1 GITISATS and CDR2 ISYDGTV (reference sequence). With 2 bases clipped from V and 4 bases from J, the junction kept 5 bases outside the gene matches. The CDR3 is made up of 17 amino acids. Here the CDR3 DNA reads TGTGCCTTGTGGGAGGACCCACAAGAGTTGGGCAAAAAAATCAAGGTATTT. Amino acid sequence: CALWEDPQELGKKIKVF.

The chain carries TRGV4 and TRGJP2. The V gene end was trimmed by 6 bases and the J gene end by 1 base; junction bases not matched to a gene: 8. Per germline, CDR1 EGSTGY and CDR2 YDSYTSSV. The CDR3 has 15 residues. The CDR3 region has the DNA TGTGCCACCTGGACGTTGGTTAGTAGTGATTGGATCAAGACGTTT. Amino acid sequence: CATWTLVSSDWIKTF.

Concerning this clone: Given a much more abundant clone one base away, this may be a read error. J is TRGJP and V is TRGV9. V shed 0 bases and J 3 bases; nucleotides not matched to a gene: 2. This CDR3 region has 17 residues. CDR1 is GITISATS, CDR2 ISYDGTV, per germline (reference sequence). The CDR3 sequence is CALWEVEQELGKKIKVF. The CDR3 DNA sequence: TGTGCCTTGTGGGAGGTGGAGCAAGAGTTGGGCAAAAAAATCAAGGTATTT.

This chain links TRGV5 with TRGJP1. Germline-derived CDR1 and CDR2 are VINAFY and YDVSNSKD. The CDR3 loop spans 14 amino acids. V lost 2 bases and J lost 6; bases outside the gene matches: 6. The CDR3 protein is CATWDTPPGWFKIF. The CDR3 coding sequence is TGTGCCACCTGGGACACCCCTCCTGGTTGGTTCAAGATATTT.

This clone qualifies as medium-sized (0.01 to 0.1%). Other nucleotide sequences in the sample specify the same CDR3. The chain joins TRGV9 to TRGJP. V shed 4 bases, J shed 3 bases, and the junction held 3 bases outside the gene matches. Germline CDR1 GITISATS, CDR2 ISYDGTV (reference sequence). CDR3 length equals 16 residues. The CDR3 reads CALWDEQELGKKIKVF. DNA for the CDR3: TGTGCCTTGTGGGACGAGCAAGAGTTGGGCAAAAAAATCAAGGTATTT.

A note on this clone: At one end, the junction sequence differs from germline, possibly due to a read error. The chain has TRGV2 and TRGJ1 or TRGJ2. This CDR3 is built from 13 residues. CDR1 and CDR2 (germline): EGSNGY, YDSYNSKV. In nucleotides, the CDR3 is TGCGCCACCTGGGACCTGGATTATTATAAGAAACTCTTT. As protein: CATWDLDYYKKLF.

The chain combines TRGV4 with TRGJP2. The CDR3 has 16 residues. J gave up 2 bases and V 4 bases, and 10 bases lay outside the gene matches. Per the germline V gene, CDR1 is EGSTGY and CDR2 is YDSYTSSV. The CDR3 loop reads CATWEGGVSSDWIKTF. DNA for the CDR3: TGTGCCACCTGGGAAGGCGGGGTCAGTAGTGATTGGATCAAGACGTTT.

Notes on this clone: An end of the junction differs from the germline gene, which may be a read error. The CDR3 loop reads CALWEAPKESGKKIKVF. In DNA form, the CDR3 reads TGTGCCTTGTGGGAGGCGCCAAAAGAGTCGGGCAAAAAAATCAAGGTATTT. The rearrangement links TRGV9 to TRGJP. The germline V gene has CDR1 GITISATS and CDR2 ISYDGTV (reference sequence). This CDR3 is built from 17 residues.

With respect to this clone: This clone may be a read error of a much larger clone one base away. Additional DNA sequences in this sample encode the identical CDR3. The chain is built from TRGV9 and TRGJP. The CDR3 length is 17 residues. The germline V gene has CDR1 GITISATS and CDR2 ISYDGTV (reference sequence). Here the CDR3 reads CALWEVKEELGKKIKVF. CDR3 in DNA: TGTGCCCTGTGGGAGGTGAAGGAAGAGTTGGGCAAAAAAATCAAGGTATTT.

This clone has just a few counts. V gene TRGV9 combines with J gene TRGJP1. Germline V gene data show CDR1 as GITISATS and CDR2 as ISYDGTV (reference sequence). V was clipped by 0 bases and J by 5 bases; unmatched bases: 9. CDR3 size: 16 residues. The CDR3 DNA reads TGTGCCTTGTGGGAGGTGCAAGGAAAAACTGGTTGGTTCAAGATATTT. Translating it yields CALWEVQGKTGWFKIF.

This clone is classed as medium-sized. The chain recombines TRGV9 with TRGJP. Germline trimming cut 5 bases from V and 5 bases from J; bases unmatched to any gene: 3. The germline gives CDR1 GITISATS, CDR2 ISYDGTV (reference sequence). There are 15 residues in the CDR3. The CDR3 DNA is TGTGCCTTGTGGGTGAAAGAGTTGGGCAAAAAAATCAAGGTATTT. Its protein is CALWVKELGKKIKVF.

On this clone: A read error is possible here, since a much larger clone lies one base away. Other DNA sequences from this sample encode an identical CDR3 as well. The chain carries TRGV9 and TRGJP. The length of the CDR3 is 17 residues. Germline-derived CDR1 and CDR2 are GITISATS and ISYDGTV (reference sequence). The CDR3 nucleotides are TGTGCCTTGTGGGAGGTGCAGCAAGAGTTGGGCAAGAAAATCAAGGTATTT. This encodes CALWEVQQELGKKIKVF.

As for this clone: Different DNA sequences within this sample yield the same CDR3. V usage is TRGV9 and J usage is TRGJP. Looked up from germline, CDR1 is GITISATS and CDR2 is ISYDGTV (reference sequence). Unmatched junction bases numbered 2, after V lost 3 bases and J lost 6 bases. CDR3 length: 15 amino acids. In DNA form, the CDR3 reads TGTGCCTTGTGGGAGAGAGAGTTGGGCAAAAAAATCAAGGTATTT. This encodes CALWERELGKKIKVF.

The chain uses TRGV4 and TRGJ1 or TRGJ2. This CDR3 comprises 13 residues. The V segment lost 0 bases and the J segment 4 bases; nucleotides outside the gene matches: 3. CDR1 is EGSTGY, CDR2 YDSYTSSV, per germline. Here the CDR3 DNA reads TGTGCCACCTGGGATGGGCGGTATTATAAGAAACTCTTT. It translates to CATWDGRYYKKLF.

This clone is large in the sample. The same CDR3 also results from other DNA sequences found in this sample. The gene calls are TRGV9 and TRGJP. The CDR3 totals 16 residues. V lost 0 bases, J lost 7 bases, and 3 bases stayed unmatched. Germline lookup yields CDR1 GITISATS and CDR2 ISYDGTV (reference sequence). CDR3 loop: CALWEVGELGKKIKVF. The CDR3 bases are TGTGCCTTGTGGGAGGTGGGGGAGTTGGGCAAAAAAATCAAGGTATTT.

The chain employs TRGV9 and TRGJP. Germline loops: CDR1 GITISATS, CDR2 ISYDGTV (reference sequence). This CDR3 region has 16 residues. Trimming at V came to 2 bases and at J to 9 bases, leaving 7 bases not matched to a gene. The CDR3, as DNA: TGTGCCTTGTGGGAGGGACTCCGGTTGGGCAAAAAAATCAAGGTATTT. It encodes CALWEGLRLGKKIKVF.

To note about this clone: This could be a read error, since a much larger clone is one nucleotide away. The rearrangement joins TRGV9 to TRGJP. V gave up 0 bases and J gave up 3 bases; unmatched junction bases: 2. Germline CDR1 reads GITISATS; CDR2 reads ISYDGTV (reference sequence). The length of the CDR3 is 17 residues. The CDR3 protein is CALWEVKQELGKKIKVF. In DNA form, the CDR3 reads TGTGCCTTGTGGGAGGTGAAGCAAGAGTTGGGCAAAAAAATCAAGGTATTT.

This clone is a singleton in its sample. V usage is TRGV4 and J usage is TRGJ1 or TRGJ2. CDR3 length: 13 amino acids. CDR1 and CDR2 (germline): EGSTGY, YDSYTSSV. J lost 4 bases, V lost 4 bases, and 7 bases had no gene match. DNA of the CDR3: TGTGCCACCTGGGAGGACCGCTATTATAAGAAACTCTTT. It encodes CATWEDRYYKKLF.